The rows below give T cell receptor beta chains drawn from one sample of a study of graft-versus-host responses after intestinal transplantation. Clones were sequenced by immunoSEQ multiplex PCR, and TCRdb holds only the in-frame ones, with some missing. Of 7,500 to 10,000 clones in the sample, around 91% were seen once. Source: PBMCs, taken approximately 47 days after intestinal transplant. The receptors were sampled from a human patient who received an intestinal transplant, so some T cells may come from the graft donor. The CDR3 runs from the conserved cysteine through the conserved F or W. A D gene is named only where the DNA matches it firmly. Clone size, where shown, is once, few, many, or a class for clones that have expanded.

d_call: TRBD1; clone_size: NA; v_call: TRBV27; j_call: TRBJ2-2; cdr3_aa: CASSPNRQGGSYPTKNTGELFF; cdr3_nt: TGTGCCAGCAGTCCCAACCGACAGGGCGGGTCCTACCCGACCAAGAACACCGGGGAGCTGTTTTTT
d_call: TRBD1; clone_size: NA; v_call: TRBV19; j_call: TRBJ2-7; cdr3_aa: CASSMTGTGFYEQYF; cdr3_nt: TGTGCCAGTAGTATGACCGGGACAGGGTTCTACGAGCAGTACTTC
d_call: NA; clone_size: NA; v_call: TRBV6-5; j_call: TRBJ2-7; cdr3_aa: CASSINRDSYEQYF; cdr3_nt: TGTGCCAGCAGTATAAACCGGGACTCCTACGAGCAGTACTTC
d_call: NA; clone_size: NA; v_call: TRBV27; j_call: TRBJ2-5; cdr3_aa: CASGLERATQYF; cdr3_nt: TGTGCCAGCGGTCTTGAGCGAGCGACCCAGTACTTC
d_call: NA; clone_size: NA; v_call: TRBV7-9; j_call: TRBJ1-2; cdr3_aa: CASTGPLSYGYTF; cdr3_nt: TGTGCCAGCACAGGCCCGTTGTCCTATGGCTACACCTTC
d_call: NA; clone_size: NA; v_call: TRBV11-2; j_call: TRBJ1-1; cdr3_aa: CASSLPTWLGENTEAFF; cdr3_nt: TGTGCCAGCAGCCTACCCACCTGGCTGGGCGAGAACACTGAAGCTTTCTTT
d_call: NA; clone_size: NA; v_call: TRBV5-4; j_call: TRBJ2-3; cdr3_aa: CASTYSSAIAATDAQYF; cdr3_nt: TGTGCCAGCACTTACAGCTCCGCCATAGCGGCCACAGATGCGCAGTATTTT
d_call: TRBD2; clone_size: NA; v_call: TRBV15; j_call: TRBJ2-7; cdr3_aa: CATSRSSGGSYEQYF; cdr3_nt: TGTGCCACCAGCAGATCTAGCGGGGGCTCCTACGAGCAGTACTTC
d_call: TRBD1; clone_size: NA; v_call: TRBV19; j_call: TRBJ1-2; cdr3_aa: CASSDRGYGYTF; cdr3_nt: TGTGCCAGTAGCGACAGGGGTTATGGCTACACCTTC
d_call: NA; clone_size: NA; v_call: TRBV7-9; j_call: TRBJ1-2; cdr3_aa: CASSLVVGPIPAGHYGYTF; cdr3_nt: TGTGCCAGCAGCTTAGTAGTTGGGCCCATTCCCGCCGGGCACTATGGCTACACCTTC
d_call: TRBD1; clone_size: NA; v_call: TRBV9; j_call: TRBJ2-2; cdr3_aa: CASSSTWTGANTGELFF; cdr3_nt: TGTGCCAGCAGCTCAACCTGGACAGGAGCGAACACCGGGGAGCTGTTTTTT
d_call: NA; clone_size: NA; v_call: TRBV27; j_call: TRBJ2-2; cdr3_aa: CASSSGHHTGELFF; cdr3_nt: TGTGCCAGCAGTTCGGGCCACCACACCGGGGAGCTGTTTTTT
d_call: NA; clone_size: once; v_call: TRBV29-1; j_call: TRBJ1-4; cdr3_aa: CSVWYLADEKLFF; cdr3_nt: TGCAGCGTTTGGTACCTGGCGGATGAAAAACTGTTTTTT
d_call: NA; clone_size: NA; v_call: TRBV5-1; j_call: TRBJ2-7; cdr3_aa: CASSFWGLRAYEQYF; cdr3_nt: TGCGCCAGCAGCTTCTGGGGTCTCCGCGCCTACGAGCAGTACTTC
d_call: TRBD2; clone_size: NA; v_call: TRBV11-2; j_call: TRBJ2-5; cdr3_aa: CASSNAGLAGAAETQYF; cdr3_nt: TGTGCCAGCAGCAACGCGGGACTAGCGGGGGCGGCAGAGACCCAGTACTTC
d_call: NA; clone_size: NA; v_call: TRBV5-1; j_call: TRBJ2-5; cdr3_aa: CASSLEDGVETQYF; cdr3_nt: TGCGCCAGCAGCTTGGAGGATGGAGTGGAGACCCAGTACTTC
d_call: NA; clone_size: NA; v_call: TRBV6-1; j_call: TRBJ1-5; cdr3_aa: CASDTLYQPQHF; cdr3_nt: TGTGCCAGCGACACTTTATATCAGCCCCAGCATTTT
d_call: TRBD2; clone_size: NA; v_call: TRBV4-3; j_call: TRBJ2-1; cdr3_aa: CASSQDGGGSYNEQFF; cdr3_nt: TGCGCCAGCAGCCAAGACGGCGGGGGGTCCTACAATGAGCAGTTCTTC
d_call: TRBD1; clone_size: NA; v_call: TRBV30; j_call: TRBJ2-7; cdr3_aa: CAWDRGVSYEQYF; cdr3_nt: TGTGCCTGGGACAGGGGTGTTTCTTACGAGCAGTACTTC
d_call: NA; clone_size: NA; v_call: TRBV6-1; j_call: TRBJ2-7; cdr3_aa: CASTAVGEQYF; cdr3_nt: TGTGCCAGCACGGCGGTAGGCGAGCAGTACTTC
d_call: TRBD2; clone_size: NA; v_call: TRBV18; j_call: TRBJ2-5; cdr3_aa: CASSLRPGLDDRQETQYF; cdr3_nt: TGTGCCAGCTCACTAAGACCGGGACTAGACGACCGACAAGAGACCCAGTACTTC
d_call: TRBD2; clone_size: NA; v_call: TRBV2; j_call: TRBJ2-5; cdr3_aa: CASSLSGRGLWETQYF; cdr3_nt: TGTGCCAGCAGTCTAAGCGGGAGGGGGTTGTGGGAGACCCAGTACTTC
d_call: NA; clone_size: NA; v_call: TRBV19; j_call: TRBJ1-4; cdr3_aa: CASSSGVGLFF; cdr3_nt: TGTGCCAGTAGTTCGGGAGTCGGACTGTTTTTT
d_call: NA; clone_size: NA; v_call: TRBV5-1; j_call: TRBJ2-7; cdr3_aa: CASSLASQDSYEQYF; cdr3_nt: TGCGCCAGCAGCTTGGCCTCGCAGGACTCCTACGAGCAGTACTTC
d_call: TRBD2; clone_size: NA; v_call: TRBV27; j_call: TRBJ2-5; cdr3_aa: CASSGTSGGGTQYF; cdr3_nt: TGTGCCAGCAGTGGAACTAGCGGGGGAGGGACCCAGTACTTC
d_call: NA; clone_size: NA; v_call: TRBV5-6; j_call: TRBJ2-7; cdr3_aa: CASSVIYRDDEQYF; cdr3_nt: TGTGCCAGCAGCGTGATCTACCGGGACGACGAGCAGTACTTC
d_call: TRBD2; clone_size: NA; v_call: TRBV28; j_call: TRBJ2-1; cdr3_aa: CASSSMWASGRNNNEQFF; cdr3_nt: TGTGCCAGCAGTTCTATGTGGGCTAGCGGGAGAAACAACAATGAGCAGTTCTTC
d_call: NA; clone_size: NA; v_call: TRBV4-1; j_call: TRBJ2-5; cdr3_aa: CASSQDSGVTQYF; cdr3_nt: TGCGCCAGCAGCCAAGATTCGGGAGTGACCCAGTACTTC
d_call: NA; clone_size: NA; v_call: TRBV5-1; j_call: TRBJ2-7; cdr3_aa: CASSLAVGGIYEQYF; cdr3_nt: TGCGCCAGCAGCTTGGCTGTAGGTGGGATCTACGAGCAGTACTTC
d_call: TRBD1; clone_size: NA; v_call: TRBV14; j_call: TRBJ2-2; cdr3_aa: CASSSDRGDTGELFF; cdr3_nt: TGTGCCAGCAGCTCGGACAGGGGAGACACCGGGGAGCTGTTTTTT
d_call: NA; clone_size: NA; v_call: TRBV7-6; j_call: TRBJ2-1; cdr3_aa: CASSLAAGLVNNEQFF; cdr3_nt: TGTGCCAGCAGCTTAGCGGCGGGGTTAGTTAACAATGAGCAGTTCTTC
d_call: NA; clone_size: NA; v_call: TRBV27; j_call: TRBJ2-7; cdr3_aa: CASRVSYEQYF; cdr3_nt: TGTGCCAGCAGGGTCTCCTACGAGCAGTACTTC
d_call: NA; clone_size: once; v_call: TRBV5-6; j_call: TRBJ1-1; cdr3_aa: CASSLSVTEAFF; cdr3_nt: TGTGCCAGCAGCTTGTCAGTCACTGAAGCTTTCTTT
d_call: TRBD2; clone_size: NA; v_call: TRBV4-2; j_call: TRBJ2-3; cdr3_aa: CASSSTASGGTDTQYF; cdr3_nt: TGTGCCAGCAGCTCCACCGCTAGCGGAGGGACAGATACGCAGTATTTT
d_call: TRBD1; clone_size: NA; v_call: TRBV10-2; j_call: TRBJ1-5; cdr3_aa: CASSESSAGGQPQHF; cdr3_nt: TGCGCCAGCAGTGAGTCTTCGGCAGGGGGCCAGCCCCAGCATTTT
d_call: NA; clone_size: NA; v_call: TRBV5-4; j_call: TRBJ1-1; cdr3_aa: CASSLAGDDTEAFF; cdr3_nt: TGTGCCAGCAGCTTGGCAGGGGACGACACTGAAGCTTTCTTT
d_call: NA; clone_size: NA; v_call: TRBV6-5; j_call: TRBJ2-7; cdr3_aa: CASSSQGIGTEQYF; cdr3_nt: TGTGCCAGCAGTTCCCAGGGTATTGGGACCGAGCAGTACTTC
d_call: NA; clone_size: NA; v_call: TRBV14; j_call: TRBJ2-7; cdr3_aa: CASSQQGYEQYF; cdr3_nt: TGTGCCAGCAGCCAACAGGGCTACGAGCAGTACTTC
d_call: NA; clone_size: once; v_call: TRBV20-1; j_call: TRBJ2-5; cdr3_aa: CSAYRQETQYF; cdr3_nt: TGCAGTGCTTACAGGCAAGAGACCCAGTACTTC
d_call: TRBD2; clone_size: NA; v_call: TRBV6-1; j_call: TRBJ2-7; cdr3_aa: CASSESPSGAYEQYF; cdr3_nt: TGTGCCAGCAGTGAATCTCCTAGCGGGGCATACGAGCAGTACTTC
d_call: NA; clone_size: NA; v_call: TRBV5-1; j_call: TRBJ2-4; cdr3_aa: CASRDIKNIQYF; cdr3_nt: TGCGCCAGCAGGGACATCAAAAACATTCAGTACTTC
d_call: NA; clone_size: NA; v_call: TRBV14; j_call: TRBJ2-1; cdr3_aa: CASSSTGLYYNEQFF; cdr3_nt: TGTGCCAGCAGCTCAACCGGGCTATACTACAATGAGCAGTTCTTC
d_call: NA; clone_size: NA; v_call: TRBV27; j_call: TRBJ2-5; cdr3_aa: CASSYQGPQETQYF; cdr3_nt: TGTGCCAGCAGTTATCAGGGGCCCCAAGAGACCCAGTACTTC
d_call: NA; clone_size: NA; v_call: TRBV7-9; j_call: TRBJ1-4; cdr3_aa: CASSDSGQFHEKLFF; cdr3_nt: TGTGCCAGCAGCGACTCTGGACAGTTTCATGAAAAACTGTTTTTT
d_call: TRBD2; clone_size: NA; v_call: TRBV6-5; j_call: TRBJ2-1; cdr3_aa: CASRPGTSGDNEQFF; cdr3_nt: TGTGCCAGCAGACCCGGGACTAGCGGTGACAATGAGCAGTTCTTC